What follows describes a single T cell receptor (beta chain). No antigen is known for it. The data derive from a study of beta chain features in type 1 diabetes. V lost 5 bases and J lost 1; bases outside the gene matches: 7. The CDR3 totals 15 residues. Germline V CDR1 and CDR2: SGHTA, FQGNSA. Investigators reverse transcribed all isolated RNA, so they sequenced expressed TCRB transcripts. It was found that naive, central memory and regulatory T cell samples averaged about 3.4 million reads. Here immunoSEQ multiplex PCR was the method, and the copy in TCRdb shows in-frame clones only, minus some. The table has around 430,000 clones, 25% to 35% seen once. Study results and caveats: Patients and controls would share equally any PCR tilt toward shorter templates. Within the patient group, naive, central memory and Treg TCRB repertoires appeared more similar to each other than within healthy donors.

Sequenced sample: naive CD4+ T cells from blood. The receptor was derived from a man aged 18 to 30 in good health. The chain joins TRBV7-2 to TRBJ2-5, with 7 bases aligning to TRBD2. This CDR3 is CASSLGLVAQETQYF. In DNA form, the CDR3 reads TGTGCCAGCAGCCTAGGACTAGTTGCCCAAGAGACCCAGTACTTC.